This T cell receptor beta chain was sequenced during a study of T cells after yellow fever vaccination. V lost 3 bases and J 2 bases, leaving 6 bases between the germline ends. CDR3 length: 13 amino acids. Germline assignment: CDR1 SNHLY and CDR2 FYNNEI. In TCRdb, the 5' RACE reads were re-called with MiXCR into one record per CDR3 protein. The sample comprises approximately 250,000 distinct CDR3 sequences, around 6.7% of which are singletons, and approximately 1.1% rests with the top ten. Material: CD4+ T cells sorted from PBMCs, obtained on the day of the yellow fever booster vaccination. The rearrangement links TRBV2 to TRBJ2-3; no clear D gene. This receptor was obtained from a man aged 25-45 years who received the YFV17D yellow fever vaccine. The CDR3: CASSDSHTDTQYF. The CDR3, as DNA: TGTGCCAGCAGTGACTCTCACACAGATACGCAGTATTTT.